This T cell receptor (beta chain) was obtained from a study of T-cell reconstitution after alpha-beta-depleted transplantation in children. Regarding the study as a whole: The authors attributed T-cell counts and diversity one year after transplant mostly to newly produced T cells. About two months after transplant, alpha-beta T cells reportedly came from several hundred expanded graft clones. There were some patients whose high TCRbeta diversity at day 60 came from surviving recipient T cells and thymic progenitors.

Note on this clonotype: Its antigen is still unknown.

The V segment lost 4 bases and the J segment 8 bases; nucleotides outside the gene matches: 7. CDR3 length: 16 amino acids. Germline values: CDR1 LNHDA, CDR2 SQIVND (reference sequence). The TCRbeta library was prepared with unique molecular identifiers. Each CDR3 protein is one row after TCRdb ran MiXCR on the PCR reads. The sample lists roughly 400,000 distinct CDR3 sequences, 43% seen once, with under 30% in the top ten. The clonotype was recovered from a girl aged 2 to 9 with aplastic anemia, due to receive a stem cell transplant. The chain carries TRBV19 and TRBJ2-1; 14 nucleotides match TRBD2. The specimen was PBMCs, collected before TCRalphabeta/CD19-depleted stem cell transplant. The chain's CDR3 is CASSTTGTSGSYEQFF. In nucleotides, the CDR3 is TGTGCCAGTAGTACGACCGGGACTAGCGGGAGTTATGAGCAGTTCTTC.